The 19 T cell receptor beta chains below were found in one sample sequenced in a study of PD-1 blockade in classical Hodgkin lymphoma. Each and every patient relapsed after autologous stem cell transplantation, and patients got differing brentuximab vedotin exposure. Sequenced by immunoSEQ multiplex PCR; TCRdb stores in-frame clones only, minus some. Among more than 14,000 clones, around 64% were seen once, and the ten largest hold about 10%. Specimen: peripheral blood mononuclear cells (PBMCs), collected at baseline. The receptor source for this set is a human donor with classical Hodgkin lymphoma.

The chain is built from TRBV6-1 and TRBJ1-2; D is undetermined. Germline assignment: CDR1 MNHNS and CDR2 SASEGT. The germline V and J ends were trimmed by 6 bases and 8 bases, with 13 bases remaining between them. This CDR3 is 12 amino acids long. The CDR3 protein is CASSKEMAGYTF. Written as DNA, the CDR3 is TGTGCCAGCAGCAAGGAAATGGCCGGCTACACCTTC.

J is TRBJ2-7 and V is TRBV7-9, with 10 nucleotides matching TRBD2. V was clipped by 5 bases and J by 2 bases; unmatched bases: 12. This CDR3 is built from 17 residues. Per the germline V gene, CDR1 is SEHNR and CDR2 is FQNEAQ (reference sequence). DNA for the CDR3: TGTGCCAGCAGCGTAACCAATCAAGCGGGAGGGACCTACGAGCAGTACTTC. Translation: CASSVTNQAGGTYEQYF.

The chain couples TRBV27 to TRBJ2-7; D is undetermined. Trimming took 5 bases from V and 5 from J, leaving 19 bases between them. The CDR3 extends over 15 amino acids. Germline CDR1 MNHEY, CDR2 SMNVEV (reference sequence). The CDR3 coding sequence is TGTGCCAGCAGTCCAATCGGGCTAGAAGCCCACGAGCAGTACTTC. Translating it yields CASSPIGLEAHEQYF.

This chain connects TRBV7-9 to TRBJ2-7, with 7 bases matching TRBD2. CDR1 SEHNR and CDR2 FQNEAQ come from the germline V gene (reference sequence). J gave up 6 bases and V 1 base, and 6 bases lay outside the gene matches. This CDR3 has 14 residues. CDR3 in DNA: TGTGCCAGCAGCTTAGGGCAGGGCGGGGGCGAGCAGTACTTC. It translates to CASSLGQGGGEQYF.

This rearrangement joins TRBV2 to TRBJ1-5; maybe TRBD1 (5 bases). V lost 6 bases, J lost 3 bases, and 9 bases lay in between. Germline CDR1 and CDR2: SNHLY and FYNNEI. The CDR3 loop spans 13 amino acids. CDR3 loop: CASRTEANQPQHF. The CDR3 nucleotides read TGTGCCAGCAGGACAGAAGCCAATCAGCCCCAGCATTTT.

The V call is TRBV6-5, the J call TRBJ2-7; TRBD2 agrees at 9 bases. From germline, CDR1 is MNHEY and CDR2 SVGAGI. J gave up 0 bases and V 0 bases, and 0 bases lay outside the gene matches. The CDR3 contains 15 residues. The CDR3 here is CASSYSTSGSYEQYF. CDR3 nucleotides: TGTGCCAGCAGTTACTCGACTAGCGGCTCCTACGAGCAGTACTTC.

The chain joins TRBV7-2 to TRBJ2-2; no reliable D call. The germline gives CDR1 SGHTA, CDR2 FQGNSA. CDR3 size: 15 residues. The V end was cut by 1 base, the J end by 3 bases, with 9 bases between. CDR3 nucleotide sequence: TGTGCCAGCAGCTTAGGCTACAAGCACACCGGGGAGCTGTTTTTT. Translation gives CASSLGYKHTGELFF.

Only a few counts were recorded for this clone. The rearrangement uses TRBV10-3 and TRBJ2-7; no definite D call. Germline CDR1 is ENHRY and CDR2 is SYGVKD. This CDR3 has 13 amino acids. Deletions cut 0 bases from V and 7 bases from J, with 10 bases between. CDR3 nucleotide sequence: TGTGCCATCAGTGAGTCGGTGGGCAAGGAGCAGTACTTC. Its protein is CAISESVGKEQYF.

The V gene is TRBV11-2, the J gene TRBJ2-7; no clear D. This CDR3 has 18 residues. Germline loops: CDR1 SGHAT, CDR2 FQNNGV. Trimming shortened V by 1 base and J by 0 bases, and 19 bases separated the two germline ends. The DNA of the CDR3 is TGTGCCAGCAGCTTAGGACGCAGGCGTATGGGCAGCTCCTACGAGCAGTACTTC. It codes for CASSLGRRRMGSSYEQYF.

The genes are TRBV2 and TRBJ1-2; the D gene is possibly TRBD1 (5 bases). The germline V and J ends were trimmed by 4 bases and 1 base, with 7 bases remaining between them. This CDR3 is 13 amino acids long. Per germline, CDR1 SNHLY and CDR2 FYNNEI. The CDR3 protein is CASSGQINYGYTF. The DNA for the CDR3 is TGTGCCAGCAGTGGACAGATTAACTATGGCTACACCTTC.

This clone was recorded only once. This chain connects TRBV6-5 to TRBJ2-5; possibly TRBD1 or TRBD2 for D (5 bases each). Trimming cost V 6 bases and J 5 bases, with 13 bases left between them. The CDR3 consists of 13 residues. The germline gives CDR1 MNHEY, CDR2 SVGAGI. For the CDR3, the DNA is TGTGCCAGCAGGTTATGGGACGTGGAGACCCAGTACTTC. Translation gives CASRLWDVETQYF.

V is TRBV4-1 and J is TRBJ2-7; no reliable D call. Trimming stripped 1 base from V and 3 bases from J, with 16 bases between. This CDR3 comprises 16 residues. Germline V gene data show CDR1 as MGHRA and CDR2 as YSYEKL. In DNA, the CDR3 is TGCGCCAGCAGCCAAGTCTCTGACAACCCCGACTACGAGCAGTACTTC. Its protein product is CASSQVSDNPDYEQYF.

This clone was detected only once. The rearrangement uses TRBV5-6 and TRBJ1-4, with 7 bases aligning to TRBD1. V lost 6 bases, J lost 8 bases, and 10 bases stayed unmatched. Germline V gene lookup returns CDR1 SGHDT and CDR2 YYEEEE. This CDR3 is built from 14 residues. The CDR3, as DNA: TGTGCCAGCACCAGGGGGGCAGGATTCGAAAAACTGTTTTTT. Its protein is CASTRGAGFEKLFF.

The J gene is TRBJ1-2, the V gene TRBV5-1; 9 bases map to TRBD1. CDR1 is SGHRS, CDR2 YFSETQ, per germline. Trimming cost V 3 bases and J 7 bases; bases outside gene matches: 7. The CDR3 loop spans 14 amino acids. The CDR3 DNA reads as TGCGCCAGCAGCTCCACGGACAGGGGTGTTGGCTACACCTTC. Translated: CASSSTDRGVGYTF.

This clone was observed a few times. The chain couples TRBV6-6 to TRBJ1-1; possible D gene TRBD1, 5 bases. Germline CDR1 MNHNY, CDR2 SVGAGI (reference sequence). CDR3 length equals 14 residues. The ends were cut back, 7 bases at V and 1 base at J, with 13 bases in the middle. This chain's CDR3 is CASTQRTKNTEAFF. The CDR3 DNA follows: TGTGCCAGCACCCAGAGGACAAAGAACACTGAAGCTTTCTTT.

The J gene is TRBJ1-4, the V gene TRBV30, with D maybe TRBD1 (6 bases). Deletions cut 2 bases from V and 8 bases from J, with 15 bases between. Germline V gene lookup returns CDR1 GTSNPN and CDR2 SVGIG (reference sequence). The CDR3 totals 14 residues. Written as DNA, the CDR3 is TGTGCCTGGAGTCCTTGGGACATAGACGAAAAACTGTTTTTT. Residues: CAWSPWDIDEKLFF.

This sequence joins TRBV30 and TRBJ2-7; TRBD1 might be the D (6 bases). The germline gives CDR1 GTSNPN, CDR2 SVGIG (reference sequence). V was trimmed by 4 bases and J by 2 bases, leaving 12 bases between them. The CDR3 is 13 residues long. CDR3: CAWNPGAPYEQYF. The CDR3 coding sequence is TGTGCCTGGAACCCAGGGGCCCCCTACGAGCAGTACTTC.

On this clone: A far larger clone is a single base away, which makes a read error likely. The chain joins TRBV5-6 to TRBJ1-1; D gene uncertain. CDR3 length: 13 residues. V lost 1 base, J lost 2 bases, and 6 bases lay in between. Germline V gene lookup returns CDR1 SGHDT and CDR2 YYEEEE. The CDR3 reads CASSLTDNTEAFF. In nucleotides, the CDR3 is TGTGCCAGCAGCTTGACAGACAACACTGAAGCTTTCTTT. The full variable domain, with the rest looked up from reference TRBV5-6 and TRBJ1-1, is DAGVTQSPTHLIKTRGQQVTLRCSPKSGHDTVSWYQQALGQGPQFIFQYYEEEERQRGNFPDRFSGHQFPNYSSELNVNALLLGDSALYLCASSLTDNTEAFFGQGTRLTVV.

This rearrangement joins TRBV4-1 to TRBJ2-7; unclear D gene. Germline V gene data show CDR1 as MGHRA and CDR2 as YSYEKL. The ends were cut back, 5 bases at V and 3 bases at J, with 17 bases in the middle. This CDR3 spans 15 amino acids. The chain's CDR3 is CASSMGGPVGYEQYF. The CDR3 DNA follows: TGCGCCAGCAGCATGGGTGGCCCGGTAGGCTACGAGCAGTACTTC.